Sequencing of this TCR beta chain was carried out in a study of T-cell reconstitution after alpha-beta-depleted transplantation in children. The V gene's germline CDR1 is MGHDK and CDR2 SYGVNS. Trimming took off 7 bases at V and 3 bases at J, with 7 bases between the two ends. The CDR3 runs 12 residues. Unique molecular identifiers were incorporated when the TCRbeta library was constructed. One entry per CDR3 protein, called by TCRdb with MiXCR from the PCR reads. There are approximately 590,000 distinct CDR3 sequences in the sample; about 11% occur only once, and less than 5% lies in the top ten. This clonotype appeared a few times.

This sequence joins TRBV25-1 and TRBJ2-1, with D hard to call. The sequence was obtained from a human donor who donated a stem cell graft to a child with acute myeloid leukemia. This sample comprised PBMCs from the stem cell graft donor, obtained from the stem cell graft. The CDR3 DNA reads TGTGCCAGCAACGACAACTACAATGAGCAGTTCTTC. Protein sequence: CASNDNYNEQFF.